The next 31 T cell receptor beta chains were all read from a single sample in a study of cytomegalovirus exposure and HLA in healthy donors. Both 60 Vbeta primers and 13 Jbeta primers went into the PCR. The assay was immunoSEQ multiplex PCR, and TCRdb's table has in-frame clones only and misses some. The sample consists of over 150,000 clones, 84% of them appearing once. The specimen sequenced was PBMCs. The source is a boy younger than 10 in good health and CMV-seronegative.

The chain links TRBV6-5 to TRBJ2-1; a possible D gene is TRBD2 (6 bases). Germline V CDR1 and CDR2: MNHEY, SVGAGI. Trimming cost V 2 bases and J 6 bases, with 8 bases left between them. CDR3 size: 13 residues. The CDR3 sequence: CASSYSSGNEQFF. The CDR3, as DNA: TGTGCCAGCAGTTACAGTAGCGGCAATGAGCAGTTCTTC.

The genes are TRBV5-1 and TRBJ1-1; D uncertain. The V and J ends lost 0 bases and 8 bases respectively, with 8 bases between them. Per the germline V gene, CDR1 is SGHRS and CDR2 is YFSETQ. The CDR3 length is 12 residues. The CDR3 coding sequence is TGCGCCAGCAGCTTGGCGGGGAGCGAAGCTTTCTTT. This gives the protein CASSLAGSEAFF.

The chain combines TRBV5-1 with TRBJ1-4; D might be TRBD1 (5 bases). Germline loops: CDR1 SGHRS, CDR2 YFSETQ. Trimming took 7 bases from V and 4 from J, leaving 17 bases between them. The CDR3 is 15 residues long. The CDR3 coding sequence is TGCGCCAGCGCCCGGGATGGGGGGATTAATGAAAAACTGTTTTTT. Encoded protein: CASARDGGINEKLFF.

The chain joins TRBV11-2 to TRBJ2-7; TRBD1 might be the D (6 bases). Deletions cut 4 bases from V and 3 bases from J, with 13 bases between. Per germline, CDR1 SGHAT and CDR2 FQNNGV. The CDR3 runs to 14 residues. The DNA of the CDR3 is TGTGCCAGCAGCTCGAGAGGACAGATCTACGAGCAGTACTTC. Encoded protein: CASSSRGQIYEQYF. The full variable domain, its missing parts supplied by reference TRBV11-2 and TRBJ2-7, is EAGVAQSPRYKIIEKRQSVAFWCNPISGHATLYWYQQILGQGPKLLIQFQNNGVVDDSQLPKDRFSAERLKGVDSTLKIQPAKLEDSAVYLCASSSRGQIYEQYFGPGTRLTVT.

This chain connects TRBV27 to TRBJ2-1; 11 bases map to TRBD2. CDR1 and CDR2 (germline): MNHEY, SMNVEV (reference sequence). CDR3 length: 15 amino acids. Trimming cost V 10 bases and J 2 bases; bases outside gene matches: 7. The chain's CDR3 is CANTSTSGTYNEQFF. In DNA, the CDR3 is TGTGCCAACACTTCGACTAGCGGGACCTACAATGAGCAGTTCTTC.

The chain recombines TRBV27 with TRBJ2-7; TRBD2 is a possible D gene (6 bases). CDR1 MNHEY and CDR2 SMNVEV come from the germline V gene (reference sequence). This CDR3 spans 15 amino acids. Trimming shortened V by 2 bases and J by 2 bases, and 13 bases separated the two germline ends. CDR3 DNA sequence: TGTGCCAGCAGTTTAGGGCCTACGGGGGCCTACGAGCAGTACTTC. Translation: CASSLGPTGAYEQYF.

The rearrangement uses TRBV19 and TRBJ2-1; 12 positions match TRBD2. With V trimmed by 1 base and J by 5 bases, 3 bases remained unmatched. Germline V gene lookup returns CDR1 LNHDA and CDR2 SQIVND (reference sequence). The CDR3 covers 16 residues. CDR3 amino acids: CASSIGRTSGDNEQFF. Written as DNA, the CDR3 is TGTGCCAGTAGTATAGGGAGGACTAGCGGGGACAATGAGCAGTTCTTC. Variable domain in full (rest from reference TRBV19 and TRBJ2-1): DGGITQSPKYLFRKEGQNVTLSCEQNLNHDAMYWYRQDPGQGLRLIYYSQIVNDFQKGDIAEGYSVSREKKESFPLTVTSAQKNPTAFYLCASSIGRTSGDNEQFFGPGTRLTVL.

The chain combines TRBV14 with TRBJ2-3, with TRBD1 identical over 7 bases. Germline assignment: CDR1 SGHDN and CDR2 FVKESK. The CDR3 length is 15 residues. J was trimmed by 5 bases and V by 1 base; bases with no gene match: 6. The CDR3, as DNA: TGTGCCAGCAGCCAAGGGGGACAGCACATAGATACGCAGTATTTT. Residues: CASSQGGQHIDTQYF.

The genes are TRBV10-3 and TRBJ1-5; 7 nucleotides align to TRBD1. V lost 5 bases, J lost 5 bases, and 6 bases stayed unmatched. The length of the CDR3 is 14 residues. Germline assignment: CDR1 ENHRY and CDR2 SYGVKD. The CDR3 DNA reads TGTGCCATCAGTCCAGGGGGACCGTATCAGCCCCAGCATTTT. It is translated as CAISPGGPYQPQHF.

The chain uses TRBV4-2 and TRBJ2-1; 9 bases match TRBD2. The germline CDR1 and CDR2 sequences are LGHNA and YNFKEQ. The CDR3 sequence is 17 residues long. Trimming cost V 3 bases and J 0 bases; bases outside gene matches: 6. In nucleotides, the CDR3 is TGTGCCAGCAGCCAGACCTATAGCGGGAGCTCCTACAATGAGCAGTTCTTC. Translating it yields CASSQTYSGSSYNEQFF.

This clone was seen only a few times. This chain links TRBV5-1 with TRBJ2-5; D ambiguous. This CDR3 has 14 amino acids. Germline CDR1 SGHRS, CDR2 YFSETQ. V lost 1 base and J lost 4, with 11 bases in between. The CDR3 reads CASSLMPRVETQYF. CDR3 bases: TGCGCCAGCAGCTTGATGCCTAGAGTAGAGACCCAGTACTTC. Full variable domain (rest looked up from reference TRBV5-1 and TRBJ2-5): KAGVTQTPRYLIKTRGQQVTLSCSPISGHRSVSWYQQTPGQGLQFLFEYFSETQRNKGNFPGRFSGRQFSNSRSEMNVSTLELGDSALYLCASSLMPRVETQYFGPGTRLLVL.

This clone has only one observation. The chain has TRBV27 and TRBJ2-6, with TRBD1 as a possible D gene (5 bases). Between the trimmed V and J ends, which lost 0 bases and 6 bases, there was a span of 15 bases. Germline CDR1 is MNHEY and CDR2 is SMNVEV (reference sequence). CDR3 length: 17 amino acids. The CDR3 DNA sequence: TGTGCCAGCAGTTTATCGCCAGGGTATGGGGAGGCCAACGTCCTGACTTTC. It translates to CASSLSPGYGEANVLTF.

The chain recombines TRBV5-6 with TRBJ2-7, with TRBD2 identical over 10 bases. V trimming: 3 bases; J trimming: 2 bases; junction bases outside the gene matches: 5. The germline V gene has CDR1 SGHDT and CDR2 YYEEEE. This CDR3 has 15 residues. The chain's CDR3 is CASSSQREGTYEQYF. CDR3 bases: TGTGCCAGCAGCTCTCAGCGGGAGGGAACCTACGAGCAGTACTTC.

The chain joins TRBV28 to TRBJ2-3; 15 bases align to TRBD2. CDR1 and CDR2 (germline): MDHEN, SYDVKM. CDR3 size: 18 residues. The trim removed 6 bases at V and 0 bases at J, leaving 7 bases unmatched. Here the CDR3 reads CASSQGLAGGHSTDTQYF. The CDR3 bases are TGTGCCAGCAGCCAAGGACTAGCGGGAGGGCATAGCACAGATACGCAGTATTTT.

The genes are TRBV4-2 and TRBJ2-7; TRBD1 matches at 9 bases. This CDR3 is 16 amino acids long. V lost 0 bases, J lost 4 bases, and 7 bases stayed unmatched. CDR1 and CDR2 from the germline V gene are LGHNA and YNFKEQ. CDR3 DNA: TGTGCCAGCAGCCAAGACAGGACAGGGGAGTTTTACGAGCAGTACTTC. It specifies CASSQDRTGEFYEQYF.

The J gene is TRBJ2-1, the V gene TRBV19; unclear D gene. V gave up 1 base and J gave up 0 bases, with 7 bases separating them. Germline values: CDR1 LNHDA, CDR2 SQIVND (reference sequence). The CDR3 is 15 residues long. The DNA for the CDR3 is TGTGCCAGTAGTATAGTGAGTCGCTCCTACAATGAGCAGTTCTTC. This gives the protein CASSIVSRSYNEQFF.

The chain recombines TRBV5-4 with TRBJ2-5; 7 bases are shared with TRBD2. CDR1 and CDR2 from the germline V gene are SGHNT and YYREEE (reference sequence). There are 14 residues in the CDR3. Trimming took 5 bases from V and 1 from J; bases not matched to a gene: 5. The CDR3 nucleotides are TGTGCCAGCAGGAGTAGCGGGCTCCAAGAGACCCAGTACTTC. Translated: CASRSSGLQETQYF.

Only one count was recorded for this clone. This chain connects TRBV4-2 to TRBJ1-3; D possibly corresponds to TRBD1 (5 bases). V gave up 0 bases and J gave up 0 bases, with 12 bases separating them. Germline V gene sequence: CDR1 LGHNA, CDR2 YNFKEQ. The length of the CDR3 is 17 residues. The CDR3 DNA is TGTGCCAGCAGCCAAGATGGGGGGGTCCCCTCTGGAAACACCATATATTTT. This gives the protein CASSQDGGVPSGNTIYF.

The chain joins TRBV6-5 to TRBJ2-7, with 13 bases fitting TRBD2. Germline V gene sequence: CDR1 MNHEY, CDR2 SVGAGI. This CDR3 has 14 amino acids. Unmatched junction bases numbered 3, after V lost 5 bases and J lost 5 bases. As DNA, the CDR3 is TGTGCCAGCAGTCTTGGGACTAGCGGGAACGAGCAGTACTTC. It is translated as CASSLGTSGNEQYF.

The rearrangement joins TRBV14 to TRBJ2-5; 7 nucleotides match TRBD1. Germline values: CDR1 SGHDN, CDR2 FVKESK. V shed 4 bases and J 5 bases; nucleotides not matched to a gene: 4. The CDR3 runs to 13 residues. CDR3 loop: CASSRQGGETQYF. CDR3 DNA: TGTGCCAGCAGCCGACAGGGTGGGGAGACCCAGTACTTC.

The chain's CDR3 is CASSEHRGYEQYF. The CDR3 nucleotides read TGTGCCAGCAGTGAGCACAGGGGATACGAGCAGTACTTC. V is TRBV6-1 and J is TRBJ2-5; TRBD1 aligns across 7 bases. The better agreement between TRBJ2-7 and the DNA end casts doubt on the J call. Germline-derived CDR1 and CDR2 are MNHNS and SASEGT. The CDR3 spans 13 residues.

J is TRBJ1-2 and V is TRBV6-5; tentative D call: TRBD1 (6 bases). Trimming stripped 0 bases from V and 8 bases from J, with 10 bases between. Germline CDR1 MNHEY, CDR2 SVGAGI. CDR3 length equals 13 residues. The chain's CDR3 is CASSYSPGEGYTF. DNA for the CDR3: TGTGCCAGCAGTTACTCCCCAGGGGAGGGCTACACCTTC.

The chain couples TRBV6-6 to TRBJ2-5; the match to TRBD1 covers 11 bases. Germline V gene data show CDR1 as MNHNY and CDR2 as SVGAGI (reference sequence). The V gene end was trimmed by 0 bases and the J gene end by 3 bases; junction bases not matched to a gene: 3. CDR3 size: 16 residues. CDR3 coding DNA: TGTGCCAGCAGTTACTCAGCGGGACAGGGGGAAGAGACCCAGTACTTC. Protein product: CASSYSAGQGEETQYF.

The V gene is TRBV4-2, the J gene TRBJ2-2, with 9 positions matching TRBD1. Germline V gives CDR1 LGHNA, CDR2 YNFKEQ. The trim removed 3 bases at V and 8 bases at J, leaving 10 bases unmatched. This CDR3 has 16 residues. CDR3 nucleotide sequence: TGTGCCAGCAGCCATGCCGGGACAGGGTTTATGGGGGAGCTGTTTTTT. Its translation: CASSHAGTGFMGELFF.

The chain couples TRBV25-1 to TRBJ1-1; D perhaps matches TRBD1 (5 bases). The V end lost 3 bases, the J end lost 9 bases, and 8 bases lay between the germline ends. The CDR3 extends over 11 amino acids. In germline, CDR1 is MGHDK, CDR2 SYGVNS. For the CDR3, the DNA is TGTGCCAGCAGTGATAGGACAAAAGCTTTCTTT. Protein product: CASSDRTKAFF.

The V and J genes are TRBV28 and TRBJ1-5; D call uncertain. V lost 8 bases to trimming and J lost 5 bases, with 7 bases between them. The CDR3 covers 11 residues. The germline gives CDR1 MDHEN, CDR2 SYDVKM. CDR3 amino acids: CASSEDQPQHF. DNA for the CDR3: TGTGCCAGCTCCGAGGATCAGCCCCAGCATTTT.

V usage is TRBV5-4 and J usage is TRBJ2-7; perhaps TRBD1 as D (6 bases). The CDR3 is 15 residues long. Per germline, CDR1 SGHNT and CDR2 YYREEE (reference sequence). The V gene lost 4 bases and the J gene lost 2 bases, with 16 bases spanning the gap. CDR3 protein: CASSQGQGSPYEQYF. DNA for the CDR3: TGTGCCAGCAGCCAGGGCCAGGGGAGCCCCTACGAGCAGTACTTC.

V usage is TRBV6-5 and J usage is TRBJ1-2; D possibly corresponds to TRBD1 (6 bases). In germline, CDR1 is MNHEY, CDR2 SVGAGI. V was trimmed by 4 bases and J by 3 bases, leaving 12 bases between them. CDR3 length: 14 residues. The CDR3 sequence: CASSLIQGDYGYTF. CDR3 DNA: TGTGCCAGCAGTTTAATACAGGGTGACTATGGCTACACCTTC.

The chain has TRBV7-6 and TRBJ2-7; D gene unclear. The CDR3 is 13 amino acids. Trimming stripped 5 bases from V and 3 bases from J, with 11 bases between. Germline V lookup: CDR1 SGHVS, CDR2 FNYEAQ. The chain's CDR3 is CASSKTAGYEQYF. For the CDR3, the DNA is TGTGCCAGCAGCAAAACAGCAGGCTACGAGCAGTACTTC.

The chain uses TRBV27 and TRBJ2-1, with TRBD2 matching 7 bases. CDR3 length equals 16 residues. V lost 6 bases, J lost 0 bases, and 8 bases stayed unmatched. CDR1 and CDR2 (germline): MNHEY, SMNVEV (reference sequence). DNA of the CDR3: TGTGCCAGCAGCCCAAGGCGGGGGAGCTCCTACAATGAGCAGTTCTTC. It encodes CASSPRRGSSYNEQFF.

The V gene is TRBV7-2, the J gene TRBJ2-5; 11 bases are shared with TRBD2. The germline gives CDR1 SGHTA, CDR2 FQGNSA. After removal of 4 bases from V and 5 bases from J, the junction contained 15 bases not matched to a gene. CDR3 length: 18 residues. CDR3 DNA: TGTGCCAGCAGCTCCTCTCGAATAGCGGGAGGGCCGAGGGAGACCCAGTACTTC. This codes for CASSSSRIAGGPRETQYF.